A selection of T cell receptor beta chains follows, all from one sample in a study of metastatic and nonmetastatic thyroid tumors. TCRdb re-called the PCR reads with MiXCR. This sample has around 41,000 clones, with 28% found just once. The sequencing sample was made of blood. Every receptor here comes from a male donor with papillary thyroid cancer or a benign thyroid nodule (not recorded which). Some clones in this sample may be carry-over from other donors' samples. Both conserved end residues are part of each CDR3. Each record gives: D gene, J gene, clone size, V gene, CDR3 protein, CDR3 DNA. The D gene is left open where the match is weak. A row's size may be missing; if present it is once, few, many or a size class.

d_gene: NA; j_gene: TRBJ2-3; abundance: many; v_gene: TRBV20-1; CDR3aa: CSALGGGTDTQYF; CDR3nt: TGCAGTGCTTTAGGGGGTGGTACAGATACGCAGTATTTT
d_gene: TRBD2; j_gene: TRBJ2-7; abundance: NA; v_gene: TRBV6-2/TRBV6-3; CDR3aa: CASSYSCGRARREQYF; CDR3nt: TGTGCCAGCAGTTACTCTTGCGGGAGGGCCCGGCGCGAGCAGTACTTC
d_gene: NA; j_gene: TRBJ1-1; abundance: many; v_gene: TRBV20-1; CDR3aa: CRGRRGNTEAFF; CDR3nt: TGCAGGGGGAGACGGGGGAACACTGAAGCTTTCTTT
d_gene: TRBD1; j_gene: TRBJ2-5; abundance: many; v_gene: TRBV9; CDR3aa: CASSAGTGGALETQYF; CDR3nt: TGTGCCAGCAGCGCCGGGACAGGGGGCGCTCTTGAGACCCAGTACTTC
d_gene: NA; j_gene: TRBJ2-7; abundance: NA; v_gene: TRBV6-2/TRBV6-3; CDR3aa: CASSYQKGPYEQYF; CDR3nt: TGTGCCAGCAGTTACCAAAAGGGCCCCTACGAGCAGTACTTC
d_gene: NA; j_gene: TRBJ2-3; abundance: NA; v_gene: TRBV5-1; CDR3aa: CANRDQVGQGTQYF; CDR3nt: TGCGCCAACAGAGACCAGGTGGGTCAGGGTACGCAGTATTTT
d_gene: NA; j_gene: TRBJ1-5; abundance: NA; v_gene: TRBV30; CDR3aa: CAWSKGQRKPQHF; CDR3nt: TGTGCCTGGAGTAAGGGACAAAGAAAGCCCCAGCATTTT
d_gene: TRBD2; j_gene: TRBJ2-1; abundance: few; v_gene: TRBV5-1; CDR3aa: CASSGIASGGVGEQFF; CDR3nt: TGCGCCAGCAGCGGAATAGCTAGCGGGGGTGTGGGTGAGCAGTTCTTC
d_gene: TRBD2; j_gene: TRBJ2-5; abundance: many; v_gene: TRBV7-9; CDR3aa: CASSLGSAGVEETQYF; CDR3nt: TGTGCCAGCAGCTTGGGATCGGCGGGAGTGGAAGAGACCCAGTACTTC
d_gene: TRBD2; j_gene: TRBJ2-5; abundance: few; v_gene: TRBV6-2/TRBV6-3; CDR3aa: CASSYEASGSETQYF; CDR3nt: TGTGCCAGCAGTTACGAGGCTAGCGGGAGCGAGACCCAGTACTTC
d_gene: NA; j_gene: TRBJ2-2; abundance: NA; v_gene: TRBV2; CDR3aa: CASRWTQNTGELFF; CDR3nt: TGTGCCAGCAGGTGGACTCAGAACACCGGGGAGCTGTTTTTT
d_gene: TRBD2; j_gene: TRBJ2-5; abundance: many; v_gene: TRBV7-2; CDR3aa: CASSQSGGAAETQYF; CDR3nt: TGTGCCAGCAGTCAAAGCGGGGGGGCAGCAGAGACCCAGTACTTC
d_gene: NA; j_gene: TRBJ2-7; abundance: NA; v_gene: TRBV9; CDR3aa: CASSETGIPYEQYF; CDR3nt: TGTGCCAGCAGCGAAACCGGTATCCCCTACGAGCAGTACTTC
d_gene: NA; j_gene: TRBJ2-1; abundance: many; v_gene: TRBV10-2; CDR3aa: CASSADGESAEQFF; CDR3nt: TGCGCCAGCAGTGCCGACGGAGAGTCGGCTGAGCAGTTCTTC
d_gene: NA; j_gene: TRBJ2-5; abundance: NA; v_gene: TRBV11-2; CDR3aa: CASSPRDWYQETQYF; CDR3nt: TGTGCCAGCAGCCCCCGGGACTGGTACCAAGAGACCCAGTACTTC
d_gene: TRBD1; j_gene: TRBJ2-7; abundance: NA; v_gene: TRBV20-1; CDR3aa: CSARARDRAYEQYF; CDR3nt: TGCAGTGCTAGAGCCCGGGACAGAGCCTACGAGCAGTACTTC
d_gene: TRBD2; j_gene: TRBJ2-1; abundance: NA; v_gene: TRBV6-1; CDR3aa: CAISQGWTSTYNEQFF; CDR3nt: TGTGCCATTAGTCAGGGGTGGACTAGCACCTACAATGAGCAGTTCTTC
d_gene: TRBD1; j_gene: TRBJ1-4; abundance: once; v_gene: TRBV5-1; CDR3aa: CASSDPTGSNEKLFF; CDR3nt: TGCGCCAGCAGCGATCCGACAGGGTCGAATGAAAAACTGTTTTTT
d_gene: NA; j_gene: TRBJ2-7; abundance: medium-sized; v_gene: TRBV20-1; CDR3aa: CSARDSIGLTPHEQYF; CDR3nt: TGCAGTGCTAGAGATTCCATCGGGCTCACTCCGCACGAGCAGTACTTC
d_gene: TRBD2; j_gene: TRBJ2-1; abundance: NA; v_gene: TRBV2; CDR3aa: CASSESSGGISYNEQFF; CDR3nt: TGTGCCAGCAGTGAGTCTAGCGGGGGGATCTCCTACAATGAGCAGTTCTTC
d_gene: NA; j_gene: TRBJ2-3; abundance: few; v_gene: TRBV28; CDR3aa: CASRTPADTQYF; CDR3nt: TGTGCCAGCAGGACCCCCGCGGATACGCAGTATTTT
d_gene: NA; j_gene: TRBJ2-3; abundance: NA; v_gene: TRBV11-1; CDR3aa: CASIFTAGNTDMQYF; CDR3nt: TGTGCCAGCATCTTCACCGCCGGGAACACAGATATGCAGTATTTT
d_gene: NA; j_gene: TRBJ2-5; abundance: NA; v_gene: TRBV11-2; CDR3aa: CASSFTSGPGQTQYF; CDR3nt: TGTGCCAGCAGCTTTACGTCGGGGCCGGGGCAGACCCAGTACTTC
d_gene: NA; j_gene: TRBJ1-2; abundance: NA; v_gene: TRBV28; CDR3aa: CASCPLDFRGYGYTF; CDR3nt: TGTGCCAGCTGTCCACTCGACTTCAGGGGCTATGGCTACACCTTC
d_gene: NA; j_gene: TRBJ1-1; abundance: many; v_gene: TRBV5-1; CDR3aa: CASSPWVAEEAFF; CDR3nt: TGCGCCAGCAGCCCATGGGTCGCGGAAGAAGCTTTCTTT
d_gene: NA; j_gene: TRBJ1-2; abundance: NA; v_gene: TRBV5-1; CDR3aa: CASSLERENYGYTF; CDR3nt: TGCGCCAGCAGCTTGGAGAGAGAAAACTATGGCTACACCTTC
d_gene: NA; j_gene: TRBJ1-2; abundance: few; v_gene: TRBV19; CDR3aa: CASSKGRPNYAYTF; CDR3nt: TGTGCCAGTAGTAAGGGACGGCCTAACTATGCCTACACCTTC
d_gene: NA; j_gene: TRBJ1-1; abundance: NA; v_gene: TRBV3-1; CDR3aa: CASSPLRGVMNTEAFF; CDR3nt: TGTGCCAGCAGCCCTCTTCGGGGGGTCATGAACACTGAAGCTTTCTTT
d_gene: NA; j_gene: TRBJ2-5; abundance: many; v_gene: TRBV30; CDR3aa: CAFQEQETQYF; CDR3nt: TGTGCCTTCCAAGAACAAGAGACCCAGTACTTC
d_gene: NA; j_gene: TRBJ1-1; abundance: few; v_gene: TRBV10-3; CDR3aa: CARFGMWRGNTEAFF; CDR3nt: TGTGCCAGATTTGGAATGTGGAGGGGGAACACTGAAGCTTTCTTT
d_gene: NA; j_gene: TRBJ1-1; abundance: once; v_gene: TRBV11-2; CDR3aa: CASSLYGRGNTDAFF; CDR3nt: TGCGCCAGCAGCTTATACGGACGGGGGAACACTGATGCTTTCTTT
d_gene: TRBD1; j_gene: TRBJ2-6; abundance: many; v_gene: TRBV28; CDR3aa: CASIRDSSGANVLTF; CDR3nt: TGTGCCAGCATCCGGGACAGCTCTGGGGCCAACGTCCTGACTTTC
d_gene: NA; j_gene: TRBJ1-5; abundance: few; v_gene: TRBV10-3; CDR3aa: CAISVTLNINQPQHF; CDR3nt: TGTGCCATCAGTGTGACACTCAATATCAATCAGCCCCAGCATTTT
d_gene: NA; j_gene: TRBJ2-7; abundance: NA; v_gene: TRBV20-1; CDR3aa: CSARVDYEQYF; CDR3nt: TGCAGTGCTAGAGTCGACTACGAGCAGTACTTC
d_gene: TRBD1; j_gene: TRBJ2-7; abundance: few; v_gene: TRBV28; CDR3aa: CASSFQGTGFNEQYF; CDR3nt: TGTGCCAGCAGTTTCCAAGGGACAGGGTTCAACGAGCAGTACTTC
d_gene: NA; j_gene: TRBJ1-1; abundance: many; v_gene: TRBV7-9; CDR3aa: CASSPPNRNTEAFF; CDR3nt: TGTGCCAGCAGCCCCCCTAACCGGAACACTGAAGCTTTCTTT
d_gene: NA; j_gene: TRBJ1-5; abundance: NA; v_gene: TRBV6-1; CDR3aa: CASRAGRWERPQHF; CDR3nt: TGTGCCAGCAGGGCGGGACGGTGGGAAAGGCCCCAGCATTTT
d_gene: NA; j_gene: TRBJ2-4; abundance: many; v_gene: TRBV18; CDR3aa: CASSPEGGTLAKNIQYF; CDR3nt: TGTGCCAGCTCACCGGAGGGGGGAACCCTAGCCAAAAACATTCAGTACTTC
d_gene: TRBD2; j_gene: TRBJ2-5; abundance: NA; v_gene: TRBV12-3/TRBV12-4; CDR3aa: CASLSREADKTQYF; CDR3nt: TGTGCCAGCTTGTCCCGGGAGGCCGATAAGACCCAGTACTTC
d_gene: NA; j_gene: TRBJ2-7; abundance: few; v_gene: TRBV11-2; CDR3aa: CASSLEVSHYEQYF; CDR3nt: TGTGCCAGCAGCTTAGAGGTTTCACACTACGAGCAGTACTTC
d_gene: NA; j_gene: TRBJ2-1; abundance: many; v_gene: TRBV9; CDR3aa: CASSVSGSSYNEQFF; CDR3nt: TGTGCCAGCAGCGTCTCGGGGAGCTCCTACAATGAGCAGTTCTTC
d_gene: NA; j_gene: TRBJ2-1; abundance: many; v_gene: TRBV4-1; CDR3aa: CASSLGPGNEQFF; CDR3nt: TGCGCCAGCAGCCTTGGCCCGGGGAATGAGCAGTTCTTC
d_gene: TRBD1; j_gene: TRBJ2-4; abundance: few; v_gene: TRBV6-1; CDR3aa: CASTPAGGTGLYPFTF; CDR3nt: TGTGCCAGCACTCCAGCAGGTGGGACAGGCCTCTATCCGTTCACCTTC
d_gene: NA; j_gene: TRBJ2-3; abundance: NA; v_gene: TRBV20-1; CDR3aa: CSAPPYGQITDTQYF; CDR3nt: TGCAGTGCTCCCCCTTATGGGCAGATCACAGATACGCAGTATTTT
d_gene: TRBD1; j_gene: TRBJ2-1; abundance: NA; v_gene: TRBV13; CDR3aa: CASSPTGPYNEQFF; CDR3nt: TGTGCCAGCAGCCCGACAGGGCCCTACAATGAGCAGTTCTTC